This T cell receptor (beta chain) was recorded in a study of blood T cell repertoires in COVID-19 (dated by TCRdb to the early 2020s). Background on the whole study: The collaborator samples originated in the United States, Italy and Spain and spanned the acute and convalescent phases of COVID-19. The prospective study material was composed of cDNA or gDNA derived from T cells, B-cell-depleted T cells, or PBMCs. Deeply sampled blood TCRbeta repertoires from subjects exposed to, actively infected with, or recovered from COVID-19 were included in the dataset. The repertoires were made available in a free public database intended to serve as a resource for research on the immune response to SARS-CoV-2. The samples were drawn from the first 160 participants of the ongoing ImmuneRACE study and from 1,254 subjects provided by 6 global collaborators. Nearly every sample came with metadata listing a de-identified subject ID, COVID-19 status, age in years and sex. HLA class I and class II types, where available, came from metadata supplied by the sample provider rather than from assay-based typing. Broader findings and caveats from the paper: The amount of clinical and demographic metadata varied by source and participant and was provided uncurated.

The collaborating institutions used their own protocols to collect whole blood in K2EDTA tubes. For TCRbeta analysis, collaborators shipped samples as frozen whole blood, isolated PBMCs, or DNA extracted from either of those sample types. Note on this clone: Its antigen specificity is not known. Base qualities are not recorded, but no much larger clone differs from it by a single base.

V has 4 bases trimmed and J has 7 bases trimmed; junction bases matching no gene number 14. Reading the germline V gene gives CDR1 LGHNA and CDR2 YSLEER. The CDR3, from cysteine to phenylalanine, totals 17 residues. Left in the record is the CDR3 DNA by itself, 51 bases read in frame from the first base. TCRbeta CDR3 regions were amplified from genomic DNA using the immunoSEQ Assay, a bias-controlled multiplex PCR. The authors' analysis ran thus. The number of nucleated cells in each sample was estimated from the amplification of reference gene primers within the assay. Sequence reads were collapsed and filtered to measure the absolute abundance of every unique TCRbeta CDR3 rearrangement. Productive Simpson clonality was computed per sample as the square root of Simpson's diversity index over productive rearrangements. TCRdb limited this immuneACCESS table to in-frame rearrangements with V and J called. A share of clones is missing; checked studies link under half to unresolved V genes, and the rest is unexplained. V and J calls and clone size follow that table, whereas D and trimming were derived from the DNA. This sample holds tens of thousands of clones; around 87% were observed only once. Clones ranked in the top ten supply around 6.9% of the sample.

This TCR derives from a man in his 60s with active or convalescent COVID-19. The sequencing input was peripheral blood. The chain was built from TRBV4-3 and TRBJ2-2; TRBD2 lines up with 8 middle nucleotides. In nucleotide form, the sequence is TGCGCCAGCAGCCTCAACACGGGGGGGCCGTATGGCGGGGAGCTGTTTTTT. This is translated as CASSLNTGGPYGGELFF.